This TCR beta chain originates from a study of blood T cell repertoires in COVID-19. Across the whole study: T cells, B-cell-depleted T cells, or PBMCs provided the cDNA or gDNA that served as material.

Original processing notes: Estimates of nucleated cell counts were drawn from the amplification of reference gene primers. This table comes from immunoSEQ multiplex PCR, and its TCRdb copy is limited to in-frame clones, with some not included. D and trimming come from the DNA, and the V and J calls and clone size come from that table. This table has a few hundred thousand clones, 90% appearing once. This CDR3 region has 17 residues. Per the germline V gene, CDR1 is LGHNA and CDR2 is YSLEER. The trim removed 2 bases at V and 8 bases at J, leaving 9 bases unmatched. Participants' own reports of clinical history determined their cohort assignment. Contact with a PCR-confirmed or clinician-diagnosed COVID-19 case occurred within 2 weeks of entry.

This chain links TRBV4-3 with TRBJ1-6, with 10 bases matching TRBD1. This TCR was sampled from a man aged 25 to 40 who had been exposed to COVID-19. Input material: PBMCs or T cells enriched from blood (not recorded which). The CDR3 DNA sequence: TGCGCCAGCAGCCAACCCCAAGGAGGACAGGGGGATTCACCCCTCCACTTT. This translates into CASSQPQGGQGDSPLHF.